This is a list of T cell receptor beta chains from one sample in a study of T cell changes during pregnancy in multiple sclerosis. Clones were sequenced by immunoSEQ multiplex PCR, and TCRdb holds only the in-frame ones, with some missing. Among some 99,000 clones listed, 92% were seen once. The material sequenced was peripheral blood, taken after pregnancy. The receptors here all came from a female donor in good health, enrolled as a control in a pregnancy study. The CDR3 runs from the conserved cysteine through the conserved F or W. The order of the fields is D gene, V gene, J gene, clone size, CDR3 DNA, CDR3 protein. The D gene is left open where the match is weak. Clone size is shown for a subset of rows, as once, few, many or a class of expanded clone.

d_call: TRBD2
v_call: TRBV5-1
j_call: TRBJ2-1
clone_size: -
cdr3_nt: TGCGCCAGCAGCTTGGGTTACGGACTAGCGGACGAGCAGTTCTTC
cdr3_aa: CASSLGYGLADEQFF

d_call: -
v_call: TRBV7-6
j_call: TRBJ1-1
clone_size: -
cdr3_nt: TGTGCCAGCAGCCCAACTACGGAAGCTTTCTTT
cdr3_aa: CASSPTTEAFF

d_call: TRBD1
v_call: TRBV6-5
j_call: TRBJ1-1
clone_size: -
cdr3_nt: TGTGCCAGCAGTTACTCAGGGGGCGCGGGGACTGAAGCTTTCTTT
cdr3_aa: CASSYSGGAGTEAFF

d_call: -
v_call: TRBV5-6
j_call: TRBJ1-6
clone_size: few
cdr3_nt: TGTGCCAGCAGCTTGATGAGCCCAAATTCACCCCTCCACTTT
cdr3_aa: CASSLMSPNSPLHF

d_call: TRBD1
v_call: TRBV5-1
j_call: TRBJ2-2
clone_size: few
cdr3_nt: TGCGCCAGCAGCAAGATGGCAGGGGGAGCCGGGGAGCTGTTTTTT
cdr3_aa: CASSKMAGGAGELFF

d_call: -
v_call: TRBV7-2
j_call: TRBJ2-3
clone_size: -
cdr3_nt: TGTGCCAGCAGCTTAGCGGGGGGTGATACGCAGTATTTT
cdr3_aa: CASSLAGGDTQYF

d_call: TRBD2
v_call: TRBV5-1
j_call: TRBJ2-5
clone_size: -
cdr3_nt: TGCGCCAGCAGCAGCATCGGGGGGGGGCACCAAGAGACCCAGTACTTC
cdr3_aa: CASSSIGGGHQETQYF

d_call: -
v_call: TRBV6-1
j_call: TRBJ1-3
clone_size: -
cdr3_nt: TGTGCCAGCAGTGAAGGATATGACAGTTTTGGAAACACCATATATTTT
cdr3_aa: CASSEGYDSFGNTIYF

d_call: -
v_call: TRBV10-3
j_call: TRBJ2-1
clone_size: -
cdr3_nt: TGTGCCATCAGTGAACTACTATACTCAGACTATGAGCAGTTCTTC
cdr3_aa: CAISELLYSDYEQFF

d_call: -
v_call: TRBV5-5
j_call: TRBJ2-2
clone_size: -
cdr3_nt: TGTGCCAGCAGCCCGACAGACGCCGGGGAGCTGTTTTTT
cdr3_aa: CASSPTDAGELFF

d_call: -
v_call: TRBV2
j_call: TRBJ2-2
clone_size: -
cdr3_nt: TGTGCCAGCATCGGCGGGACAGCTTACACCGGGGAGCTGTTTTTT
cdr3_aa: CASIGGTAYTGELFF

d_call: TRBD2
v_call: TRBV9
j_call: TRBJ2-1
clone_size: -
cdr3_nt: TGTGCCAGCAGCGTAGGACTAGCGGGGCTTAGCTCCTACAATGAGCAGTTCTTC
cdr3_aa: CASSVGLAGLSSYNEQFF

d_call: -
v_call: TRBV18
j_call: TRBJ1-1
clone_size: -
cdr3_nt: TGTGCCAGCTCACCATCGACAGGTATGAACACTGAAGCTTTCTTT
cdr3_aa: CASSPSTGMNTEAFF

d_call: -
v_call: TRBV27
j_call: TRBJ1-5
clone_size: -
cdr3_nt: TGTGCCAGCAGTTTAGGGGCCTATAGCAATCAGCCCCAGCATTTT
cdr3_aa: CASSLGAYSNQPQHF

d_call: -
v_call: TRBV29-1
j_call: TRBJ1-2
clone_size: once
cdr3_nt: TGCAGCGTTGAAGATCCAGGGAGGCGGTATGGCTACACCTTC
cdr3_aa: CSVEDPGRRYGYTF

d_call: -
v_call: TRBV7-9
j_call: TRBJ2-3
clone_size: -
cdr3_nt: TGTGCCAGCAGCTTAGTCCCGGGGATGGATACGCAGTATTTT
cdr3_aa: CASSLVPGMDTQYF